This TCR beta chain derives from a study of OX40 agonist ivuxolimab in advanced cancers. At the level of the study: People in dose escalation had one of these cancers: hepatocellular carcinoma, melanoma, renal cell or head and neck cancer. Partial responses were observed in three patients, of whom one had hepatocellular carcinoma and two had cutaneous melanoma.

Blood sampling was done at baseline, cycle 4 day 1, and cycle 7 day 1. Measured with immunoSEQ multiplex PCR; TCRdb has only the in-frame clones, and not every one. The table has nearly 50,000 clones, more than 85% seen once. With 4 bases removed from V and 8 bases from J, the gap between germline ends came to 14 bases. The CDR3 has 13 amino acids. Germline V gene sequence: CDR1 MRHNA, CDR2 SNTAGT. The rearrangement links TRBV6-4 to TRBJ1-2; D is ambiguous. The TCR was taken from an adult with an advanced solid tumor such as melanoma, head and neck, liver or kidney cancer. This specimen was CD4+ or CD8+ T cells sorted from blood, taken in a trial of the OX40 agonist ivuxolimab. This CDR3 is CASSVNRGYGYTF. DNA of the CDR3: TGTGCCAGCAGTGTAAATCGGGGATACGGCTACACCTTC.